This entry is about one T cell receptor beta chain. These data come from a study of blood T cell repertoires in COVID-19. Study context: Italy, Spain and the United States were the sources of the convalescent and acute COVID-19 samples. The cDNA or gDNA used as material had been derived from T cells, B-cell-depleted T cells, or PBMCs.

The V end lost 3 bases, the J end lost 7 bases, and 18 bases lay between the germline ends. The length of the CDR3 is 15 residues. CDR1 and CDR2 (germline): MNHEY, SVGAGI. As originally analysed: Using reference gene primer amplification, nucleated cell counts were estimated. Sequenced by immunoSEQ multiplex PCR; TCRdb stores in-frame clones only, minus some. That table gives V, J and clone size, and the DNA gave D and trimming. The sample contains 150,000 or so clones, 88% of which appear only once. Sample: peripheral blood. This clonotype originated in a man aged 55 to 70 with acute or convalescent COVID-19. This sequence joins TRBV6-5 and TRBJ1-1; tentatively, D is TRBD1 (6 bases). This chain's CDR3 is CASSYSRQGHFEAFF. In nucleotides, the CDR3 is TGTGCCAGCAGTTATAGTCGGCAGGGGCACTTTGAAGCTTTCTTT.